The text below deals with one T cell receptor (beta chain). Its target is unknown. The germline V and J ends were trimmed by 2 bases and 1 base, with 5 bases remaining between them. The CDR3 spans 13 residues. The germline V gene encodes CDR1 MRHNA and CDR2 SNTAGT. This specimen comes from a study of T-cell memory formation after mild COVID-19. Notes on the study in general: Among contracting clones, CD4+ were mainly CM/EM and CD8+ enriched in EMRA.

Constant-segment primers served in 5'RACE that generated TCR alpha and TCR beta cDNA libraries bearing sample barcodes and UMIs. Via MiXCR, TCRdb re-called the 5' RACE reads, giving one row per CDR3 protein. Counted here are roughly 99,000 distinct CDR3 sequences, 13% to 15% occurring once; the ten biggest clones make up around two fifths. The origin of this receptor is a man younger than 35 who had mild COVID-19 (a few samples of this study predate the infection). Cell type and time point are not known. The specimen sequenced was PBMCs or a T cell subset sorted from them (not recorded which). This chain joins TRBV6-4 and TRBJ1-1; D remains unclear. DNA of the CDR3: TGTGCCAGCAGTGACGGGGAGAACACTGAAGCTTTCTTT. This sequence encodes CASSDGENTEAFF.